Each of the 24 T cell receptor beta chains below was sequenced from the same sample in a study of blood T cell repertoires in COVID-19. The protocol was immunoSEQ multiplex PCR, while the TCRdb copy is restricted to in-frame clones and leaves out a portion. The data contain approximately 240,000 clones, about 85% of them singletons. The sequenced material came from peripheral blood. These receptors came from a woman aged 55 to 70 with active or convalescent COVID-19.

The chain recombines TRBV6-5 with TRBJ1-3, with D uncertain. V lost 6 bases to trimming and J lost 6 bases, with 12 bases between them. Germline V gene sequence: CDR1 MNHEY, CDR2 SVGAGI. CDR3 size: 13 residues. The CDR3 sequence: CASSSKSQNTIYF. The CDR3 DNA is TGTGCCAGCAGCTCTAAGTCCCAAAACACCATATATTTT.

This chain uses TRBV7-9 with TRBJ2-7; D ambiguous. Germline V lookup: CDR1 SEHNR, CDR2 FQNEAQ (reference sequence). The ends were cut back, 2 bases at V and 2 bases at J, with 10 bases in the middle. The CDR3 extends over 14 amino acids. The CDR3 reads CASSLIRHPYEQYV. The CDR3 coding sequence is TGTGCCAGCAGCTTAATCAGGCACCCCTACGAGCAGTACGTC.

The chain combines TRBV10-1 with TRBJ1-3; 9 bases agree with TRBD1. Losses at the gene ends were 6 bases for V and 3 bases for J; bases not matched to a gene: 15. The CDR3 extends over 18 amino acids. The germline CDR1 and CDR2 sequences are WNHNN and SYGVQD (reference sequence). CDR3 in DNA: TGCGCCAGCAGGCTACACAGGGGGCCAAGTGTACTTGGAAACACCATATATTTT. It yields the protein CASRLHRGPSVLGNTIYF.

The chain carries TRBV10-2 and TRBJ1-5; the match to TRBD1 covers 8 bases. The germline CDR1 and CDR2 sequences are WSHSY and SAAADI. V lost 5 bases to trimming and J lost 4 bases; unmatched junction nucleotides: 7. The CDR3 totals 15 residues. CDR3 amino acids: CASSLQGGGNQPQHF. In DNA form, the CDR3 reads TGCGCCAGCAGTCTACAGGGGGGGGGAAATCAGCCCCAGCATTTT.

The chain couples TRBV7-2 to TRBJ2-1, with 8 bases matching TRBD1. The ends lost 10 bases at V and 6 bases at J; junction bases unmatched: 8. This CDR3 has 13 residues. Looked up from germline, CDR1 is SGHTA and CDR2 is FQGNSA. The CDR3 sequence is CATGQGYLNEQFF. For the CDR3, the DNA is TGTGCCACTGGACAGGGATATCTCAATGAGCAGTTCTTC.

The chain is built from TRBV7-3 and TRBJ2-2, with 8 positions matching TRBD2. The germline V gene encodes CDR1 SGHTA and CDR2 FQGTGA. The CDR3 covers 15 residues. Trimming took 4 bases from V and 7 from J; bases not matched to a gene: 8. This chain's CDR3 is CASSSSGSLIGELFF. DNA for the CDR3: TGTGCCAGCAGCTCCAGCGGGAGCTTGATCGGGGAGCTGTTTTTT.

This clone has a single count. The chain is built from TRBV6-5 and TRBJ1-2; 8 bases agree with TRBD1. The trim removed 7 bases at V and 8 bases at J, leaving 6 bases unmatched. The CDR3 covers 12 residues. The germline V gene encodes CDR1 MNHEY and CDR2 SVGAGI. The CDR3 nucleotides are TGTGCCAGCACCCAGGGGGCTAGGGGCTACACCTTC. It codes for CASTQGARGYTF.

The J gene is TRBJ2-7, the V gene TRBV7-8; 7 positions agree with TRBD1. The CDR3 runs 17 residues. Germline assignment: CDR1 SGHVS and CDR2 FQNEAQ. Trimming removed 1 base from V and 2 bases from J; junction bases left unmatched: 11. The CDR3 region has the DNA TGTGCCAGCAGCTTAGGGGCCCTAACAGGGGTGACCTACGAGCAGTACGTC. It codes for CASSLGALTGVTYEQYV.

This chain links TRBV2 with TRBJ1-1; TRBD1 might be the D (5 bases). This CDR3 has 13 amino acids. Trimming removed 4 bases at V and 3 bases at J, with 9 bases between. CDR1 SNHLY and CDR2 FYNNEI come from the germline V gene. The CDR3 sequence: CASSVEGHTEAFF. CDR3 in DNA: TGTGCCAGCAGTGTGGAGGGACACACTGAAGCTTTCTTT.

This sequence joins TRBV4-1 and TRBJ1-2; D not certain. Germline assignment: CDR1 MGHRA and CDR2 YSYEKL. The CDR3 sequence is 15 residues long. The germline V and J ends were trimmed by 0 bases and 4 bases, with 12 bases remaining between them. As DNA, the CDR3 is TGCGCCAGCAGCCAAGATAGAGGTCTGCTCTATGGCTACACCTTC. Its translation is CASSQDRGLLYGYTF.

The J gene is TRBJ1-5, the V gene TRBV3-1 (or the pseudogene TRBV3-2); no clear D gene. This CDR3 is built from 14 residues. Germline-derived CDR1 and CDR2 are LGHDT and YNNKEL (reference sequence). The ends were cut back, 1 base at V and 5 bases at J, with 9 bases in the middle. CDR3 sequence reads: CASSQGRQHQPQHF. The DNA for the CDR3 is TGTGCCAGCAGCCAAGGCAGGCAACATCAGCCCCAGCATTTT.

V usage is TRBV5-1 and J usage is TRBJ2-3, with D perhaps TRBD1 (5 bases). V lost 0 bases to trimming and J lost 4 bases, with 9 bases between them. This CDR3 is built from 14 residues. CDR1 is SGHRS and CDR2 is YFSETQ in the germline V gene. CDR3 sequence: CASSLAQGPDTQYF. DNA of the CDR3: TGCGCCAGCAGCTTGGCGCAGGGCCCAGATACGCAGTATTTT.

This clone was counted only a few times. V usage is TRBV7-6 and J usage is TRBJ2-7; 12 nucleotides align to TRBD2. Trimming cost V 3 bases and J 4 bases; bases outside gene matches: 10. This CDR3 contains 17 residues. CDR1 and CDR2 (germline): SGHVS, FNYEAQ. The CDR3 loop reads CASSFLAGGPGGYEQYF. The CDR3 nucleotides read TGTGCCAGCAGCTTCCTAGCGGGAGGGCCTGGAGGTTACGAGCAGTACTTC.

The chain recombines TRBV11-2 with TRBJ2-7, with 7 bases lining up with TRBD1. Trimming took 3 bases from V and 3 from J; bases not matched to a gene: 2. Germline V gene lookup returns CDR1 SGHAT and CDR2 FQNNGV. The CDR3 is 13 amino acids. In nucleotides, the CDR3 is TGTGCCAGCAGCTTTACAGGGGACTACGAGCAGTACGTC. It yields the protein CASSFTGDYEQYV.

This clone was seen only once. CDR3 in DNA: TGTGCCAGCAGTCCCGGGGGTCAGTATGGCTACACCTTC. It is translated as CASSPGGQYGYTF. The V gene is TRBV27, the J gene TRBJ1-2; D is possibly TRBD1 (5 bases). Germline V gene lookup returns CDR1 MNHEY and CDR2 SMNVEV (reference sequence). This CDR3 has 13 residues. V was pared by 5 bases and J by 5 bases, with 12 bases between.

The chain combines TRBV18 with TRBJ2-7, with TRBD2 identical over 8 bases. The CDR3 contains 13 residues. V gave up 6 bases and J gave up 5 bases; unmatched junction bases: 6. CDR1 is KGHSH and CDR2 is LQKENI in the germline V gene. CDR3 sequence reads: CASSQKAGDEQYV. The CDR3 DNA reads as TGTGCCAGCTCCCAGAAAGCGGGGGACGAGCAGTACGTC.

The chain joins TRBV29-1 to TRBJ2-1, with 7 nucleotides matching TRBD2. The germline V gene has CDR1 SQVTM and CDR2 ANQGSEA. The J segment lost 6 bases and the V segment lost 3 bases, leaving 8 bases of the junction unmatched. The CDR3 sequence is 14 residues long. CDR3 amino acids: CSVETSGALNEQFF. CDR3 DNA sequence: TGCAGCGTTGAGACCAGCGGGGCACTCAATGAGCAGTTCTTC.

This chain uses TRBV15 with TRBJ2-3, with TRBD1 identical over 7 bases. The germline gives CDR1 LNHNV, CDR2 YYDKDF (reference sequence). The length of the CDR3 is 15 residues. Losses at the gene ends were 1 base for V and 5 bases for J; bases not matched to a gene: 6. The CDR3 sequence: CATSRARQGRDTQYF. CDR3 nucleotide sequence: TGTGCCACCAGCAGAGCGCGACAGGGCAGAGATACGCAGTATTTT. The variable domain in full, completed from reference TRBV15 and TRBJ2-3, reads DAMVIQNPRYQVTQFGKPVTLSCSQTLNHNVMYWYQQKSSQAPKLLFHYYDKDFNNEADTPDNFQSRRPNTSFCFLDIRSPGLGDTAMYLCATSRARQGRDTQYFGPGTRLTVL.

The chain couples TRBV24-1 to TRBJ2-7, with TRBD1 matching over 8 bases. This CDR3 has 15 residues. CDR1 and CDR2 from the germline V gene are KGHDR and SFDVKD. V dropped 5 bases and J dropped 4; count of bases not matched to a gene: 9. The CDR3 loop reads CATSAEDRGRYEQYF. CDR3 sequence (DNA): TGTGCCACCAGTGCTGAAGACAGGGGCAGGTACGAGCAGTACTTC.

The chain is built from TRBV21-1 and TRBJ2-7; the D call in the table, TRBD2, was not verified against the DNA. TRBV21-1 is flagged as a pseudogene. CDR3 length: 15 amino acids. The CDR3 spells CASSRGLAGSYEQYF. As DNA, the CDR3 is TGTGCCAGCAGCAGGGGACTAGCGGGATCCTACGAGCAGTACTTC.

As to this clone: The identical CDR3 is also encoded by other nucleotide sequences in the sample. The CDR3 here is CASSRYNEQFF. CDR3 nucleotide sequence: TGTGCCAGTAGCCGCTACAATGAGCAGTTCTTC. The chain employs TRBV19 and TRBJ2-1; D not resolved. The CDR3 is made up of 11 amino acids. Looked up from germline, CDR1 is LNHDA and CDR2 is SQIVND (reference sequence). Trimming took 6 bases from V and 3 from J, leaving 3 bases between them.

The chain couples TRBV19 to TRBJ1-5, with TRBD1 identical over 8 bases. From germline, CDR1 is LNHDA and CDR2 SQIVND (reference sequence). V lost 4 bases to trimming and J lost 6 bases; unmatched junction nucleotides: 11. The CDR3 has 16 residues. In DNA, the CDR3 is TGTGCCAGTAGTACAGGGGGCGGGGGATATGGTCAGCCCCAGCATTTT. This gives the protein CASSTGGGGYGQPQHF.

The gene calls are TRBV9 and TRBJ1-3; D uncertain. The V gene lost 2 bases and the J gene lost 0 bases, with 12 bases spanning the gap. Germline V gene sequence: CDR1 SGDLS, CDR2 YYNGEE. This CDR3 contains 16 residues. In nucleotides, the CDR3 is TGTGCCAGCAGCGTGGGCAGGAGGAGCTCTGGAAACACCATATATTTT. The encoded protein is CASSVGRRSSGNTIYF.

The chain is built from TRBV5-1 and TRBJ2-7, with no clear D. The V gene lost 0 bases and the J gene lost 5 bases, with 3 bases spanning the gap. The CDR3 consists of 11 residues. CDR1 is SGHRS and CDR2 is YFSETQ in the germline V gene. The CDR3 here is CASSLGHEQYF. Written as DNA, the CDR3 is TGCGCCAGCAGCTTGGGGCACGAGCAGTACTTC.